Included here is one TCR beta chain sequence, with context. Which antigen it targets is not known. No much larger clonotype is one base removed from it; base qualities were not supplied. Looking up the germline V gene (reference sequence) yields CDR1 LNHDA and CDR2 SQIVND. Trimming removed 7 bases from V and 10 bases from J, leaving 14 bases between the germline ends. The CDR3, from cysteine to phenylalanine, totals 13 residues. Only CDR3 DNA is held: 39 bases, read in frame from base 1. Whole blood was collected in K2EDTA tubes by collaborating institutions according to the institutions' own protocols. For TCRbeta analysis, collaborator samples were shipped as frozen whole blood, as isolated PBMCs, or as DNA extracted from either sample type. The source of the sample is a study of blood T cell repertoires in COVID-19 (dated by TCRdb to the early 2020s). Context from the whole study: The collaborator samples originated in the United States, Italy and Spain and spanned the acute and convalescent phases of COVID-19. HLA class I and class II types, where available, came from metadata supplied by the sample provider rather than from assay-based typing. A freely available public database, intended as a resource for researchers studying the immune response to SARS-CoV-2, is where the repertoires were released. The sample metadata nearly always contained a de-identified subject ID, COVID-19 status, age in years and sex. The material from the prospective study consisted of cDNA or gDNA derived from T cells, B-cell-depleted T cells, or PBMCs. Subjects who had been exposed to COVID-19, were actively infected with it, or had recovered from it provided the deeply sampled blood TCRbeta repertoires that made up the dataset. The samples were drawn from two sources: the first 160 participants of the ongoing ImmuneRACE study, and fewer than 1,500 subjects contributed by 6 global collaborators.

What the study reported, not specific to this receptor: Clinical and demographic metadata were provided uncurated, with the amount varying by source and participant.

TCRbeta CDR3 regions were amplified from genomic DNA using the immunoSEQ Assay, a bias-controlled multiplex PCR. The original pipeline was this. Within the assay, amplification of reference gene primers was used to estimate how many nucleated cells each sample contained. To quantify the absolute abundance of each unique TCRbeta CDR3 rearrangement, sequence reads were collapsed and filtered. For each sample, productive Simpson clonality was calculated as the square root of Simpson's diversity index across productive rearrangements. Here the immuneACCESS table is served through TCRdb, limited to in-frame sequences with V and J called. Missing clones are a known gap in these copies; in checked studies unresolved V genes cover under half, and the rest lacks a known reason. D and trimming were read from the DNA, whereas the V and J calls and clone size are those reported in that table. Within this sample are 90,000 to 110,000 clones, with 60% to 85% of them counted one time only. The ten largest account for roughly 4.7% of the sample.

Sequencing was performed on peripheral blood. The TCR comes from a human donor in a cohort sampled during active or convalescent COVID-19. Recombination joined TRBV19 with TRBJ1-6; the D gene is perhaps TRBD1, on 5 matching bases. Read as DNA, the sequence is TGTGCCAGTATGTACCAAGGGGTCTCACCCCTCCACTTT. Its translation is CASMYQGVSPLHF.